This T cell receptor (beta chain) is drawn from a study of cytomegalovirus exposure and HLA in healthy donors (dated by TCRdb to about 2017). In terms of the full investigation: According to an earlier analysis of a few hundred of the donors, 200 million or so T cells yielded some 110 million unique TCR beta sequences and about 300 Gb of sequence data. An early release that covered 500 to 800 HLA-typed donors contained around 300 gigabases of sequencing data and some 87 million unique TCR sequences. The genetic ancestry cluster associated with self-reported Caucasian donors included 81% of the roughly 400 genotyped donors. The study aimed to test whether cataloging public T cell receptors could reveal signatures of past pathogen exposure. The T cell repertoires of roughly 660 subjects were profiled by immunosequencing and related to cytomegalovirus serostatus. In addition to the first cohort of about 650 subjects, a separate validation cohort of 120 different subjects was used. To predict cytomegalovirus infection status, the study combined high-throughput TCR immunosequencing, statistical association of individual TCRs with disease status, and machine learning. In a later analysis, previously published TCR beta repertoires from hundreds of donors were re-analyzed and high-resolution HLA genotyping was added so that TCR occurrence patterns could be studied. The later analysis used no new phenotypic data to find candidate immune exposures, relying instead on TCR beta sequences and their occurrence across donors. An earlier analysis of 500 to 650 of the donors applied high-throughput TCR beta sequencing to assess whether each TCR beta V gene segment acted as functional or pseudogenic. Donor age, sex, ethnicity and CMV serostatus were compiled alongside the repertoire data. Genome-wide SNP genotypes for about 65% of the roughly 670 donors were used in a later genetic analysis, which treated that subset as a discovery cohort. Every repertoire in the discovery cohort had been generated on one and the same sequencing platform. HLA typing covered class I and class II loci at four-digit resolution. The number of typed donors differed by locus: about 620-630 for A, B, C, DRB1 and DQB1; some 500 for DQA1; 606 for DPA1; and 450 to 480 for DPB1. Four to six DR-DQ haplotypes were handled as single units for association and clustering, since linkage in the cohort was strong. Among roughly 400 genotyped donors of the cohort, an average of approximately 240,000 unique TCR beta nucleotide sequences was sequenced per donor, of which about 19% were non-productive. Broad study findings and their caveats: Presence/absence analyses assumed roughly uniform sequencing depth across donors, an assumption that may not hold. A group of highly shared sequence variants was considered likely to be a technical artifact of the sequencing pipeline. The 87-base-pair reads could not distinguish some IMGT-functional V segments, including TRBV6-2 and TRBV6-3, so those segments were excluded. The classifier was reported to diagnose cytomegalovirus status with high specificity and sensitivity in both the original cohort and the validation cohort. Most CMV-associated TCR beta chains appeared to be HLA-restricted in a later analysis, and the HLA associations seemed to be driven largely by CMV exposure. In an earlier analysis of roughly 500 of the donors, most TCR beta V segments appeared in productive rearrangements about 87% or about 30% of the time, broadly matching IMGT annotations. V-gene and J-gene trimming of TCR beta chains was associated with a missense DCLRE1C variant in a later genetic analysis, and the association was replicated in an independent cohort. Across donors, most TCR sequences were observed very rarely, whereas some public TCRs were present in many individuals. A further reported finding was that TCR beta sequences accurately predicted the HLA-A and HLA-B alleles for most subjects in the first cohort. In this cohort, only TCR beta chains were sequenced, and detectable features were limited by the absence of alpha or paired-chain data. Specific HLA alleles were associated with some 15,000 TCR beta sequences at a false discovery rate of 0.05 in a later analysis. Several of the top co-occurrence clusters appeared to be linked to parvovirus B19, influenza, CMV and Epstein-Barr virus, according to a later analysis. Three of the identified cytomegalovirus-associated TCR beta chains were confirmed in vitro to be specific for cytomegalovirus antigens. The study listed 164 TCR beta chains as associated with cytomegalovirus. Compared with equally common non-associated chains, HLA-associated TCR beta chains in a later analysis were more clonally expanded and had lower generation probabilities. In a later analysis, the rate of TCR association differed among HLA loci, with DRB1 alleles having the most associated TCRs and HLA-C alleles having the fewest. About 15 rarely observed V segments, including chromosome 9 orphons, were excluded from the earlier analysis of about 600 of the donors because counts were too low. Linkage disequilibrium might explain the correlated functional status among segregating V segments, but an unknown experimental factor could not be ruled out. Immune exposure information for the cohort was limited to CMV serostatus. A later genetic analysis reported fewer N-insertions in productive TCRs among donors in an Asian-associated ancestry cluster than the roughly 700-donor mean. The authors suggested that the approach could potentially be generalized to other disease states and immunological phenotypes. Assigning TCR associations to individual alleles was difficult when HLA alleles, especially DR and DQ, strongly co-occurred. Because HLA typing was unavailable for some donors at each locus, only the typed subset was used in association tests.

The cohort consisted of hundreds of healthy bone marrow donors. All cohort members were sampled while nominally healthy, although unrecorded immune exposures were likely present. The donor tested CMV seronegative, placing the donor among the 300 to 400 seronegative members of the cohort. Every donor gave a peripheral blood sample, and the peripheral blood mononuclear cells from that sample were used for TCR beta sequencing. The Qiagen DNeasy Blood Extraction Kit was used to extract genomic DNA from the blood cell samples. V was cut back by 0 bases and J by 4 bases, leaving a gap of 5 bases between them. The CDR3 measures 13 amino acids from cysteine to phenylalanine. CDR3 DNA is the only sequence kept; it has 39 bases, read in frame from the first base. As encoded in the germline V gene (reference sequence), CDR1 is SGHNT while CDR2 is YYREEE. The library was made by the immunoSEQ multiplex PCR assay. The multiplex PCR relied on a mix of 60 forward primers for TCR Vbeta segments and 13 reverse primers for TCR Jbeta segments. A multiplex PCR assay on genomic DNA amplified the CDR3 region of rearranged TCR beta genes. The Illumina HiSeq System was used to sequence the amplified TCR beta libraries as 87-base-pair reads. From the authors' description of their analysis: Across the 700 or so repertoires, a later analysis counted some 81 million unique TCR beta chains, around 10 million of which were shared by at least two donors. A nearest-neighbor algorithm error-corrected the raw reads and collapsed the reads into unique sequences, merging closely related sequences to remove PCR and sequencing errors. Alignment of CDR3 sequences to IMGT reference sequences was used to assign V, D and J gene segments. For a sequence to be retained, a match of at least six nucleotides was required to both a V gene segment and a J gene segment. Rearrangements were classified as productive when the CDR3 lacked stop codons and remained in frame with V and J, and all other rearrangements were classified as non-productive. CDR3 was defined according to IMGT convention as the region running from the second conserved V-encoded cysteine to the conserved J-encoded phenylalanine. Sequences without an unambiguous match to a single V gene segment were excluded from the earlier analysis of a few hundred of the donors. An earlier analysis of several hundred of the donors called V segments functional above 56.7% productive rearrangements and segregating when the between-donor standard deviation exceeded 5%. A statistical classification framework was developed to diagnose cytomegalovirus status using the catalog of TCR beta chain sequences. In a later analysis, V and J genes were assigned by comparing TCR nucleotide sequences against IMGT/GENE-DB human TR gene sequences. A later analysis assigned CDR3 sequences and most-parsimonious VDJ recombination scenarios with the TCRdist pipeline. In a later analysis, every TCR beta chain was defined by the combination of its CDR3 amino acid sequence and its V-gene family, and reads without a unique V-gene family were dropped. As a way to deal with suspected cross-contamination and a sequencing artifact, a later analysis dropped approximately 570 nucleotide sequences that were highly shared and had low generation probability. A later analysis calculated a clonal expansion index for each public chain from normalized within-repertoire ranks of inferred template counts. Generation probabilities in a later analysis came from a VDJ recombination model fitted to out-of-frame rearrangements, and those results were checked against IGoR. In a later analysis, TCR-TCR, TCR-HLA and TCR-CMV co-occurrence was scored with hypergeometric tests, and a repertoire-size bias correction was applied to TCR pairs. In a later analysis, false discovery rates were estimated by permuting HLA or CMV assignments 20 times. In a later analysis, co-occurring TCRs were grouped with DBSCAN, and TCRdist sequence similarity was added when clustering was performed within HLA-allele-positive subsets. Repertoires with fewer than 30,000 or more than 120,000 public chains, plus five repertoires with anomalous nucleotide sharing, were excluded from co-occurrence clustering. The source is immuneACCESS, and TCRdb retained only in-frame sequences with V and J called. Part of the clones is not carried over; for the studies checked, unresolved V genes explain less than half of this, and the remainder is unexplained. V, J and clone size are taken as reported in that table, and D and trimming were inferred from the DNA itself. Recorded for this sample are 120,000 to 150,000 clones; around 75% of them occurred a single time. The ten largest clones take up 2.9% of the sample.

Concerning this clone itself: Its binding antigen is unknown. It has no much larger one-base neighbor in the sample; base qualities were not kept.

Sequenced: PBMCs. The TCR sequence derives from a woman in her 30s in good health and CMV-seronegative. The chain was built from TRBV5-4 and TRBJ2-1, with no D gene named confidently. The DNA sequence is TGTGCCAGCAGCTTGGCGCAGTACAATGAGCAGTTCTTC. This gives the protein CASSLAQYNEQFF.